The 29 T cell receptor beta chains listed next were all sequenced from one sample in a study of T cells in women clearing cervical HPV infection. Assay: immunoSEQ multiplex PCR; the TCRdb copy retains only in-frame clones and omits some. The listing records roughly 37,000 clones. The sample consisted of blood buffy coat. The origin of the receptors is a woman aged 18 to 75 with a cervical HPV16 infection that either progressed to CIN3+ or cleared (not recorded which).

In the case of this clone: The missing CDR3 end, 3 residues past where the read stops, is filled in from the germline J gene. The genes are TRBV7-3 and TRBJ1-6, with D unclear. Trimming removed 5 bases at V and 6 bases at J, with 14 bases between. From germline, CDR1 is SGHTA and CDR2 FQGTGA. The CDR3 contains 15 residues. The CDR3 loop reads CASSPTGELNSPLHF. The sequenced part of the CDR3 DNA is TGTGCCAGCAGCCCGACGGGTGAGCTTAATTCACCC.

Note on this clone: From the germline J gene comes the end of the CDR3, since the read stops 3 residues before it. J is TRBJ2-4 and V is TRBV7-9; TRBD1 matches at 8 bases. CDR3 length equals 13 residues. Germline CDR1 reads SEHNR; CDR2 reads FQNEAQ (reference sequence). Here the CDR3 reads CASSLDRAQGQYF. The CDR3 DNA, read in part, is TGTGCCAGCAGCTTGGACAGGGCGCAGGGT. Full variable domain (missing parts from reference TRBV7-9 and TRBJ2-4): DTGVSQNPRHKITKRGQNVTFRCDPISEHNRLYWYRQTLGQGPEFLTYFQNEAQLEKSRLLSDRFSAERPKGSFSTLEIQRTEQGDSAMYLCASSLDRAQGQYFGAGTRLSVL.

With respect to this clone: Read coverage stops 3 residues before the CDR3 terminus; the germline J gene supplies the remainder. This sequence joins TRBV7-8 and TRBJ2-3; weak D call: TRBD1 (6 bases). The V gene's germline CDR1 is SGHVS and CDR2 FQNEAQ. This CDR3 region has 16 residues. Trimming pared 1 base from V and 4 bases from J, leaving 15 bases between. The CDR3 bases that were read are TGTGCCAGCAGCTTAGGGGGGCTCTTAGAGTCAGATACG. This translates into CASSLGGLLESDT. In full, the CDR3 reads CASSLGGLLESDTQYF.

As regards this clone: The read gets to within 3 residues of the CDR3 end, and the germline J gene fills in the rest. The chain employs TRBV20-1 and TRBJ2-2; D may be TRBD1 (6 bases). The CDR3 is 16 amino acids. Germline loops: CDR1 DFQATT, CDR2 SNEGSKA (reference sequence). V was pared by 3 bases and J by 0 bases, with 14 bases between. The CDR3 sequence is CSARRDTAANTGELFF. The covered CDR3 bases are TGCAGTGCTAGGAGGGACACCGCTGCGAACACCGGGGAG.

Comment on this clone: The observed sequence ends 3 residues before the CDR3 terminus, with the missing tail filled in from the germline J gene. The V and J genes are TRBV6-4 and TRBJ2-3; perhaps TRBD1 as D (6 bases). CDR3 length: 16 residues. With 3 bases removed from V and 2 bases from J, the gap between germline ends came to 15 bases. Per the germline V gene, CDR1 is MRHNA and CDR2 is SNTAGT. The CDR3 sequence: CASSDIQGGPTDTQYF. The sequenced part of the CDR3 DNA is TGTGCCAGCAGTGATATACAGGGTGGACCCACAGATACG.

As regards this clone: The CDR3 end falls 3 residues outside the read, so it is completed with the germline J gene. Other DNA sequences in the same sample also yield this CDR3. The chain recombines TRBV11-2 with TRBJ2-5, with no clear D. Germline CDR1 is SGHAT and CDR2 is FQNNGV. Trimming cost V 2 bases and J 1 base, with 5 bases left between them. CDR3 length equals 13 residues. CDR3 amino acids: CASSLNSQETQYF. CDR3 bases read: TGTGCCAGCAGCTTAAACAGCCAAGAGACC.

CDR3 bases read: TGTGCCTGGAGTCGATACAGGGAGGACCAGCCG. Amino acids: CAWSRYREDQP. The entire CDR3 sequence reads CAWSRYREDQPQYF. This chain connects TRBV30 to TRBJ2-3; D might be TRBD1 or TRBD2, each matching 6 bases. The read falls 3 residues short of the CDR3 end, and the missing part is taken from the germline J gene. Germline V lookup: CDR1 GTSNPN, CDR2 SVGIG (reference sequence). This CDR3 is 14 amino acids long. The full variable domain, its missing parts supplied by reference TRBV30 and TRBJ2-3, is SQTIHQWPATLVQPVGSPLSLECTVEGTSNPNLYWYRQAAGRGLQLLFYSVGIGQISSEVPQNLSASRPQDRQFILSSKKLLLSDSGFYLCAWSRYREDQPQYFGPGTRLTVL.

The part of the CDR3 DNA that was read is TGTGCCAGCAGGCCGGCAGGGACAGGACTCTACGAG. It translates to CASRPAGTGLYE. The whole CDR3 region reads CASRPAGTGLYEQYF. The V call is TRBV7-2, the J call TRBJ2-7; 8 nucleotides agree with TRBD1. With the read ending 3 residues before the CDR3 end, the germline J gene is used to fill in that end. Germline trimming cut 6 bases from V and 3 bases from J; bases unmatched to any gene: 10. Germline V gives CDR1 SGHTA, CDR2 FQGNSA. This CDR3 contains 15 residues.

With respect to this clone: The read stops 3 residues short of the end of the CDR3; the missing end is completed from the germline J gene. The J gene is TRBJ2-2, the V gene TRBV5-1, with D maybe TRBD1 (5 bases). Germline-derived CDR1 and CDR2 are SGHRS and YFSETQ. There are 15 residues in the CDR3. With 0 bases removed from V and 7 bases from J, the gap between germline ends came to 13 bases. The CDR3 region is CASSLVGAEYGELFF. CDR3 DNA, as far as it was read: TGCGCCAGCAGCTTGGTAGGGGCGGAGTACGGGGAG.

As concerns this clone: The read stops 3 residues short of the end of the CDR3; the missing end is completed from the germline J gene. The chain joins TRBV13 to TRBJ1-1; D is possibly TRBD1 (6 bases). There are 13 residues in the CDR3. Per the germline V gene, CDR1 is PRHDT and CDR2 is FYEKMQ (reference sequence). V gave up 7 bases and J gave up 1 base, with 10 bases separating them. The sequenced part of the CDR3 DNA is TGTGCCAGCAACCAGGGGCCGAACACTGAA. Amino acid sequence: CASNQGPNTE. The CDR3 in its entirety is CASNQGPNTEAFF. The whole variable domain, filled in from reference TRBV13 and TRBJ1-1, reads AAGVIQSPRHLIKEKRETATLKCYPIPRHDTVYWYQQGPGQDPQFLISFYEKMQSDKGSIPDRFSAQQFSDYHSELNMSSLELGDSALYFCASNQGPNTEAFFGQGTRLTVV.

With respect to this clone: The read halts 3 residues ahead of the CDR3 end, with the missing end drawn from the germline J gene. The V and J genes are TRBV6-2 or TRBV6-3 and TRBJ1-2, with 7 bases aligning to TRBD1. CDR3 length: 17 amino acids. The V segment lost 2 bases and the J segment 5 bases; nucleotides outside the gene matches: 14. Looked up from germline, CDR1 is MNHEY and CDR2 is SVGEGT. CDR3 residues: CASSYASYGTAEYGYTF. The CDR3 bases that were read are TGTGCCAGCAGTTACGCCTCTTACGGGACAGCCGAATATGGC.

Concerning this clone itself: The read gets to within 3 residues of the CDR3 end, and the germline J gene fills in the rest. This chain joins TRBV5-1 and TRBJ2-3, with 10 bases identical to TRBD1. V gave up 4 bases and J gave up 0 bases; unmatched junction bases: 8. The CDR3 extends over 17 amino acids. The germline gives CDR1 SGHRS, CDR2 YFSETQ. CDR3 bases read: TGCGCCAGCAGCGGCAAGACAGGGGGCTCGAGCACAGATACG. Residues: CASSGKTGGSSTDT. From start to end, the CDR3 is CASSGKTGGSSTDTQYF. The whole variable domain, filled in from reference TRBV5-1 and TRBJ2-3, reads KAGVTQTPRYLIKTRGQQVTLSCSPISGHRSVSWYQQTPGQGLQFLFEYFSETQRNKGNFPGRFSGRQFSNSRSEMNVSTLELGDSALYLCASSGKTGGSSTDTQYFGPGTRLTVL.

Comments on this clone: The read ends 3 residues shy of where the CDR3 ends; the end is completed using the germline J gene. The gene calls are TRBV7-7 and TRBJ2-1, with D perhaps matching TRBD1 (5 bases). Germline loops: CDR1 SSHAT, CDR2 FNYEAQ (reference sequence). The ends were cut back, 2 bases at V and 9 bases at J, with 11 bases in the middle. There are 13 residues in the CDR3. CDR3 region: CASSLLLGREQFF. The sequenced part of the CDR3 DNA is TGTGCCAGCAGCTTACTCCTGGGGCGTGAG.

As regards this clone: Read data end 3 residues before the CDR3 end; the end is taken from the germline J gene. The chain is built from TRBV2 and TRBJ2-3, with TRBD1 identical over 8 bases. This CDR3 contains 18 residues. Germline loops: CDR1 SNHLY, CDR2 FYNNEI. V was clipped by 4 bases and J by 5 bases; unmatched bases: 17. CDR3 DNA (partial): TGTGCCAGCAGTGCGATTAAACTTCCCGGACAGGGAAGAGATACG. Its protein is CASSAIKLPGQGRDT. The entire CDR3 reads CASSAIKLPGQGRDTQYF.

Details on this clone: The sequenced fragment ends 3 residues before the CDR3 boundary, so the rest is inferred from the germline J gene. The V call is TRBV2, the J call TRBJ2-5, with TRBD1 matching over 8 bases. This CDR3 has 13 amino acids. With V trimmed by 7 bases and J by 5 bases, 6 bases remained unmatched. Per germline, CDR1 SNHLY and CDR2 FYNNEI. The CDR3 sequence: CASIQGAWETQYF. The part of the CDR3 DNA that was read is TGTGCCAGCATCCAGGGGGCCTGGGAGACC. The full variable domain, its missing parts supplied by reference TRBV2 and TRBJ2-5, is EPEVTQTPSHQVTQMGQEVILRCVPISNHLYFYWYRQILGQKVEFLVSFYNNEISEKSEIFDDQFSVERPDGSNFTLKIRSTKLEDSAMYFCASIQGAWETQYFGPGTRLLVL.

With respect to this clone: The sequence runs out 3 residues before the end of the CDR3; the remainder is reconstructed from the germline J gene. This chain links TRBV6-4 with TRBJ2-7, with D perhaps matching TRBD2 (5 bases). The CDR3 contains 16 residues. V lost 9 bases and J 4 bases, leaving 25 bases between the germline ends. Germline-derived CDR1 and CDR2 are MRHNA and SNTAGT. CDR3 sequence reads: CASIKRRTEATYEQYF. The sequenced CDR3 bases are TGTGCCAGTATTAAGCGCCGGACTGAAGCCACTTACGAG.

Remarks on this clone: The read ends 3 residues early relative to the CDR3; the germline J gene fills the gap. J is TRBJ2-2 and V is TRBV7-6; D might be TRBD2 (5 bases). Trimming left V 5 bases short and J 3 bases short, with 10 bases between. There are 14 residues in the CDR3. The V gene's germline CDR1 is SGHVS and CDR2 FNYEAQ. CDR3 region: CASSRQEDTGELFF. The sequenced CDR3 bases are TGTGCCAGCAGCCGTCAGGAGGACACCGGGGAG.

CDR3 DNA (partial): TGTGCCAGCAGCGTACTAGGGGAACCCGGCGCAGATACG. Amino acids: CASSVLGEPGADT. The full CDR3 protein reads CASSVLGEPGADTQYF. The chain uses TRBV9 and TRBJ2-3; perhaps TRBD1 as D (5 bases). The read falls 3 residues short of the CDR3 end, and the missing part is taken from the germline J gene. Per germline, CDR1 SGDLS and CDR2 YYNGEE. Trimming stripped 1 base from V and 4 bases from J, with 16 bases between. The CDR3 spans 16 residues. Full variable domain (remainder filled in from reference TRBV9 and TRBJ2-3): DSGVTQTPKHLITATGQRVTLRCSPRSGDLSVYWYQQSLDQGLQFLIQYYNGEERAKGNILERFSAQQFPDLHSELNLSSLELGDSALYFCASSVLGEPGADTQYFGPGTRLTVL.

On this clone: The read stops 3 residues short of the end of the CDR3; the missing end is completed from the germline J gene. The genes are TRBV11-2 and TRBJ2-5; TRBD1 might be the D (6 bases). CDR1 and CDR2 (germline): SGHAT, FQNNGV. The CDR3 is 15 amino acids. CDR3 region: CASSSQGGRGETQYF. The covered CDR3 bases are TGTGCCAGCAGCTCCCAAGGGGGAAGGGGAGAAACC. Variable domain in full (rest from reference TRBV11-2 and TRBJ2-5): EAGVAQSPRYKIIEKRQSVAFWCNPISGHATLYWYQQILGQGPKLLIQFQNNGVVDDSQLPKDRFSAERLKGVDSTLKIQPAKLEDSAVYLCASSSQGGRGETQYFGPGTRLLVL.

A word on this clone: Read coverage stops 3 residues before the CDR3 terminus; the germline J gene supplies the remainder. This chain joins TRBV29-1 and TRBJ1-2; a weak D match, TRBD1 (6 bases). The CDR3 extends over 13 amino acids. Germline lookup yields CDR1 SQVTM and CDR2 ANQGSEA. The part of the CDR3 DNA that was read is TGCAGCGTTGCTTCAGGGGCCGAGCAGCCC. It yields the protein CSVASGAEQP. The CDR3 reads in full as CSVASGAEQPYTF.

In regard to this clone: The read ends 3 residues before the CDR3 terminus; that terminus is restored from the germline J gene. The V call is TRBV7-6, the J call TRBJ2-2; D possibly corresponds to TRBD1 (6 bases). This CDR3 region has 14 residues. Per germline, CDR1 SGHVS and CDR2 FNYEAQ. The CDR3 bases that were read are TGTGCCAGCAGCTTTGGACAGACCAATGAAAAG. The encoded protein is CASSFGQTNEK. The whole CDR3 is CASSFGQTNEKLFF. Looking up the rest from reference TRBV7-6 and TRBJ2-2 gives the full variable domain: GAGVSQSPRYKVTKRGQDVALRCDPISGHVSLYWYRQALGQGPEFLTYFNYEAQQDKSGLPNDRFSAERPEGSISTLTIQRTEQRDSAMYRCASSFGQTNEKLFFGEGSRLTVL.

With regard to this clone: The CDR3 end lies 3 residues beyond the end of the read and is filled in from the germline J gene. The J gene is TRBJ2-7, the V gene TRBV5-1; 9 bases line up with TRBD1. The CDR3 totals 14 residues. V shed 4 bases, J shed 6 bases, and the junction held 8 bases outside the gene matches. Germline CDR1 and CDR2: SGHRS and YFSETQ. The CDR3 is CASSQAGQGIEQYF. Partial CDR3 DNA: TGCGCCAGCAGCCAAGCAGGACAGGGGATCGAG.

In regard to this clone: The read ends 3 residues early relative to the CDR3; the germline J gene fills the gap. The chain joins TRBV19 to TRBJ1-2; 7 positions agree with TRBD1. Germline CDR1 reads LNHDA; CDR2 reads SQIVND (reference sequence). The CDR3 is made up of 13 amino acids. CDR3 bases read: TGTGCCAGTAGTCCAAGACAGGGTGCGCGC. It translates to CASSPRQGAR. The CDR3 as a whole reads CASSPRQGARYTF. Using reference TRBV19 and TRBJ1-2 for the parts outside the CDR3, the full variable domain is DGGITQSPKYLFRKEGQNVTLSCEQNLNHDAMYWYRQDPGQGLRLIYYSQIVNDFQKGDIAEGYSVSREKKESFPLTVTSAQKNPTAFYLCASSPRQGARYTFGSGTRLTVV.

The CDR3 bases that were read are TGTGCCAGCAGCCAACAGGGCTGGGGCAATCAGCCC. This codes for CASSQQGWGNQP. The whole CDR3 sequence is CASSQQGWGNQPQHF. This chain joins TRBV7-8 and TRBJ1-5; a possible D gene is TRBD1 (6 bases). The read halts 3 residues ahead of the CDR3 end, with the missing end drawn from the germline J gene. V lost 5 bases, J lost 2 bases, and 13 bases lay in between. The CDR3 totals 15 residues. Germline CDR1 and CDR2: SGHVS and FQNEAQ.

Concerning this clone: The read ends 3 residues early relative to the CDR3; the germline J gene fills the gap. The V and J genes are TRBV19 and TRBJ1-2, with 7 nucleotides matching TRBD1. CDR3 length: 13 amino acids. Trimming removed 8 bases from V and 6 bases from J; junction bases left unmatched: 9. Germline CDR1 LNHDA, CDR2 SQIVND (reference sequence). CDR3 DNA, as far as it was read: TGTGCCAGTCGTCGGGACAGCCAAGATGGC. It yields the protein CASRRDSQDG. The full-length CDR3 reads as CASRRDSQDGYTF.

Remarks on this clone: Coverage ceases 3 residues before the CDR3 finishes, and the germline J gene fills in the end. The V call is TRBV12-3 or TRBV12-4, the J call TRBJ2-7, with D unclear. This CDR3 has 11 amino acids. Trimming pared 6 bases from V and 3 bases from J, leaving 6 bases between. The sequenced CDR3 bases are TGTGCCAGCAGCTACGGCTACGAG. As protein: CASSYGYE. The CDR3, in full, reads CASSYGYEQYF.

Notes on this clone: The missing CDR3 end, 3 residues past where the read stops, is filled in from the germline J gene. The chain recombines TRBV11-2 with TRBJ1-1, with D possibly being TRBD1 (5 bases). The CDR3 has 13 residues. Germline lookup yields CDR1 SGHAT and CDR2 FQNNGV. CDR3 DNA, as far as it was read: TGTGCCAGCAGCCCCGGAATTTACAGGGAA. It encodes CASSPGIYRE. The CDR3 in its entirety is CASSPGIYREAFF.

A note on this clone: The sequence runs out 3 residues before the end of the CDR3; the remainder is reconstructed from the germline J gene. The rearrangement joins TRBV10-3 to TRBJ2-3; 8 bases agree with TRBD2. The germline V gene encodes CDR1 ENHRY and CDR2 SYGVKD. The trim removed 6 bases at V and 2 bases at J, leaving 4 bases unmatched. The CDR3 extends over 14 amino acids. The CDR3 DNA, read in part, is TGTGCCATCAGGGTAGCGGGACTCACAGATACG. Its translation is CAIRVAGLTDT. The CDR3, in full, reads CAIRVAGLTDTQYF.

On this clone itself: The CDR3 end falls 3 residues outside the read, so it is completed with the germline J gene. The rearrangement joins TRBV20-1 to TRBJ1-3, with a possible D match to TRBD1 (5 bases). The length of the CDR3 is 12 residues. V was cut by 4 bases and J by 8 bases, with 12 bases left in between. Germline CDR1 DFQATT, CDR2 SNEGSKA (reference sequence). The covered CDR3 bases are TGCAGTGCTACTCATCAGGGCCACACC. It encodes CSATHQGHT. The whole CDR3 protein is CSATHQGHTIYF.